This T cell receptor beta chain came from a study of identical twins (dated by TCRdb to 2016 to 2018). With respect to the entire study: To test whether fetal clonotypes persist, the study used deep sequencing on TCR alpha and beta repertoires from monozygotic twins, unrelated adults of various ages, and cord blood. To rule out contamination, replicate twin experiments were performed at different times with different library preparation protocols.

Paper-wide results and their limitations: Compared with coincidental sharing between unrelated individuals, out-of-frame TCR alpha sequences shared between twins had an excess of sequences with low generation probability. Excess twin sharing in beta out-of-frame sequences was weaker because fewer shared sequences lowered the signal-to-noise ratio. Because the same donors could not be followed over many years, the conclusions relied on cross-sectional statistical analysis. Out-of-frame TCR alpha sharing in monozygotic twins was systematically underestimated by recombination models, whereas sharing between unrelated individuals was in agreement with the recombination models. Abundant cord blood beta clonotypes had fewer insertions, young adult naive repertoires showed a similar but weaker trend, and memory repertoires showed no such trend. Zero-insertion analyses could be partly confounded by invariant T cells such as MAIT and iNKT, though diverse VJ usage argued against such confounding for most clonotypes.

Library prep was done by 5' RACE. Instrument on record: Illumina HiSeq 2000. A universal primer binding site was introduced by template switching, and a unique molecular identifier was present in the final cDNA, enabling accurate counting of TCR cDNA molecules. Specific primers in the conserved constant-segment region were used to synthesize first-strand cDNA for the TCR alpha and beta chains. To control for contamination, every cDNA library was double barcoded, receiving both a SMART-Mk sample barcode and Illumina barcodes. TruSeq adapter sequences and Illumina sample barcodes were added in two successive PCR steps. The TCR alpha and beta cDNA libraries were sequenced on the Illumina HiSeq platform using custom primers. The original pipeline was this. Unique molecular identifiers were extracted from raw reads with MiGEC, and CDR3 positions were determined with MiXCR. For each individual, recombination models were inferred using an EM algorithm with the repgenHMM and IGoR tools. Shared clonotypes were analyzed with the tcR package in R, and sharing was normalized by the product of cloneset sizes. Out-of-frame nonproductive sequences were analyzed to study raw recombination free of thymic and clonal selection effects. TCRdb applied fastp at Q25 and MiXCR to the public reads, then kept only in-frame beta chains. Each entry merges the rows of one CDR3 protein and shows their most common DNA and genes. The V and J calls and clone size come from TCRdb's table, not from the authors' own analysis. This sample has 250,000 or so distinct CDR3 sequences in its table, and about 8.9% of those were observed once. Of the sample, roughly 3.1% falls within the top ten clones.

V lost 2 bases and J lost 3 bases, and the count of bases not matched to a germline gene is 12. The CDR3 goes from the cysteine to the phenylalanine over 17 residues. Only the CDR3 portion is preserved as DNA: 51 bases, with reading frame beginning at the first base. In the germline V gene (reference sequence), CDR1 corresponds to DFQATT and CDR2 to SNEGSKA. Every donor was a healthy Caucasian. The twin cohort comprised three pairs of female monozygotic twins, all aged about 18 to 29 years. Positive isolation kits from Invitrogen were used to isolate CD4+ and CD8+ T cell populations. This clonotype was counted only a few times. Its antigen is unknown. No per-base quality is available; no much larger clone lies one base away. The same data also went into a second study, on yellow fever vaccine responses in identical twins. The second source states: According to the authors, in identical twins the way T cells responded to vaccination appeared partly convergent and partly personalized. Focusing on identical twins, the study followed the T cell clones that responded to the vaccine, and did so with precision.

The rearrangement joined TRBV20-1 to TRBJ2-7; TRBD1 lines up with 11 middle nucleotides. The sequenced sample was CD8+ T cells sorted from blood. This TCR came from a woman aged 18-29 years in good health. This receptor has the CDR3 CSARTTSGTGGFYEQYF. The DNA is as follows: TGCAGTGCTAGAACCACCTCCGGGACAGGGGGTTTCTACGAGCAGTACTTC.